This T cell receptor (beta chain) was sequenced during a study of blood T cell repertoires in COVID-19. About the research overall: Samples representing acute and convalescent COVID-19 were sourced from the United States, Italy and Spain. T cells, B-cell-depleted T cells, or PBMCs supplied cDNA or gDNA.

This clone was seen just once. Germline-derived CDR1 and CDR2 are KGHDR and SFDVKD. V shed 1 base and J shed 4 bases, with 4 bases lying between them. The CDR3 consists of 13 residues. In the authors' methods: Amplification of reference gene primers provided the estimated nucleated cell counts. Clones were sequenced by immunoSEQ multiplex PCR, and TCRdb holds only the in-frame ones, with some missing. V, J and clone size were drawn from that table, and D and trimming were deduced from the DNA. The data hold some 400,000 clones, with 90% observed a single time. The chain joins TRBV24-1 to TRBJ1-3; D is uncertain. The sequence was collected from a man aged 18 to 30 with active or convalescent COVID-19. Sequencing used peripheral blood. CDR3 bases: TGTGCCACCAGTGATTTACGGGGAAACACCATATATTTT. Translated: CATSDLRGNTIYF.